This passage covers 21 T cell receptor beta chains from one sample sequenced in a study of sequential checkpoint blockade in melanoma. Only in-frame clones appear in the TCRdb table, and some are missing; sequencing was by immunoSEQ multiplex PCR. In the table there are 20,000 to 25,000 clones, roughly 78% of which are singletons. The treatment was: randomized to nivolumab then ipilimumab (arm A) or the reverse (arm B). The sequences come from CD8+ T cells sorted from blood (inferred from file names), collected from a patient given nivolumab and ipilimumab in sequence. These receptors were collected from a human donor with melanoma.

This chain links TRBV27 with TRBJ1-3; D call uncertain. The V end lost 0 bases, the J end lost 0 bases, and 12 bases lay between the germline ends. CDR1 MNHEY and CDR2 SMNVEV come from the germline V gene (reference sequence). The length of the CDR3 is 17 residues. CDR3 bases: TGTGCCAGCAGTTTATCGAGGGCCGGTATCTCTGGAAACACCATATATTTT. Its protein product is CASSLSRAGISGNTIYF.

The chain couples TRBV29-1 to TRBJ2-7, with 9 bases fitting TRBD1. Germline V gene lookup returns CDR1 SQVTM and CDR2 ANQGSEA. This CDR3 is 14 amino acids long. J gave up 5 bases and V 0 bases, and 5 bases lay outside the gene matches. DNA of the CDR3: TGCAGCGTTGAAGATCGCCGGACAGGGGACGAGCAGTACTTC. Translating gives CSVEDRRTGDEQYF.

This chain joins TRBV6-6 and TRBJ2-4; 9 bases match TRBD1. This CDR3 spans 14 amino acids. Germline V gene lookup returns CDR1 MNHNY and CDR2 SVGAGI (reference sequence). Unmatched junction bases numbered 9, after V lost 7 bases and J lost 8 bases. The CDR3 is CASNDRTGEDIQYF. CDR3 nucleotide sequence: TGTGCCAGCAACGACCGGACAGGGGAGGACATTCAGTACTTC.

This clone was counted only a few times. A junction boundary mismatches the germline segment, possibly from a read error. V gene TRBV28 combines with J gene TRBJ1-2; D is perhaps TRBD1 (5 bases). CDR1 and CDR2 from the germline V gene are MDHEN and SYDVKM. There are 12 residues in the CDR3. CDR3 coding DNA: TGTGCCAGCAGTGAAGCAGGGCGACCAACTTCCTTC. Translating gives CASSEAGRPTSF.

J is TRBJ2-2 and V is TRBV7-9; 8 bases map to TRBD1. CDR1 and CDR2 (germline): SEHNR, FQNEAQ (reference sequence). The ends lost 5 bases at V and 0 bases at J; junction bases unmatched: 5. The CDR3 has 16 residues. CDR3 sequence reads: CASSARTGTNTGELFF. The CDR3 DNA reads TGTGCCAGCAGCGCCCGGACAGGGACGAACACCGGGGAGCTGTTTTTT. Full variable domain (remainder filled in from reference TRBV7-9 and TRBJ2-2): DTGVSQNPRHKITKRGQNVTFRCDPISEHNRLYWYRQTLGQGPEFLTYFQNEAQLEKSRLLSDRFSAERPKGSFSTLEIQRTEQGDSAMYLCASSARTGTNTGELFFGEGSRLTVL.

The chain joins TRBV18 to TRBJ2-7, with 10 bases identical to TRBD1. In germline, CDR1 is KGHSH, CDR2 LQKENI. V lost 2 bases to trimming and J lost 6 bases; unmatched junction nucleotides: 4. The CDR3 length is 14 residues. This CDR3 reads CASSPVTGGREQYF. DNA for the CDR3: TGTGCCAGCTCACCAGTGACAGGGGGCCGCGAGCAGTACTTC.

This clone showed up just a few times. The rearrangement joins TRBV2 to TRBJ2-3; TRBD2 aligns across 10 bases. The V and J ends lost 7 bases and 0 bases, in that order; junction bases with no gene match: 7. The CDR3 totals 16 residues. Germline V gene data show CDR1 as SNHLY and CDR2 as FYNNEI. CDR3: CASTQGLALSTDTQYF. DNA of the CDR3: TGTGCCAGCACCCAGGGACTAGCGCTTAGCACAGATACGCAGTATTTT.

The rearrangement links TRBV21-1 to TRBJ2-7; TRBD1 is the table's D call and was not checked against the DNA. TRBV21-1 is annotated as a pseudogene. The CDR3 is 15 amino acids. The CDR3 coding sequence is TGTGCCAGCACCCGAAGGGGACAGGGGGAATACGAGCAGTACTTC. Residues: CASTRRGQGEYEQYF.

This clone showed up just once. This chain links TRBV5-6 with TRBJ2-4; 8 nucleotides line up with TRBD2. CDR3 length: 13 residues. CDR1 and CDR2 from the germline V gene are SGHDT and YYEEEE. Trimming cost V 4 bases and J 6 bases; bases outside gene matches: 3. CDR3 bases: TGTGCCAGCAGCATAGGACTAGCAAACATTCAGTACTTC. It specifies CASSIGLANIQYF.

The J gene is TRBJ2-5, the V gene TRBV6-5; D remains unclear. The CDR3 sequence is 12 residues long. Germline CDR1 MNHEY, CDR2 SVGAGI. V gave up 5 bases and J gave up 4 bases, with 8 bases separating them. The CDR3 DNA reads as TGTGCCAGCAGTAGCCTCGGAGAGACCCAGTACTTC. As protein: CASSSLGETQYF.

The gene calls are TRBV9 and TRBJ1-1; TRBD1 agrees at 10 bases. V lost 0 bases and J lost 10; bases outside the gene matches: 6. This CDR3 has 14 residues. Germline assignment: CDR1 SGDLS and CDR2 YYNGEE. The CDR3 sequence is CASSVATGQGRAFF. In DNA, the CDR3 is TGTGCCAGCAGCGTAGCGACGGGACAGGGGCGAGCTTTCTTT.

This chain links TRBV9 with TRBJ2-5; 9 bases fit TRBD2. This CDR3 has 18 amino acids. V lost 3 bases and J lost 2; bases outside the gene matches: 14. The V gene's germline CDR1 is SGDLS and CDR2 YYNGEE. The CDR3 nucleotides read TGTGCCAGCAGCGCAACCCTCCCTATCGGACTAGCGCAAGAGACCCAGTACTTC. It yields the protein CASSATLPIGLAQETQYF.

V gene TRBV5-1 combines with J gene TRBJ2-1; no definite D call. Germline V gives CDR1 SGHRS, CDR2 YFSETQ. This CDR3 region has 11 residues. The ends were cut back, 4 bases at V and 10 bases at J, with 9 bases in the middle. CDR3 coding DNA: TGCGCCAGCAGCGTATCGACAGAGCAGTTCTTC. Protein sequence: CASSVSTEQFF.

The sample holds a few counts of this clone. The chain carries TRBV28 and TRBJ1-1, with D maybe TRBD1 (6 bases). V gave up 5 bases and J gave up 5 bases, with 15 bases separating them. This CDR3 has 14 residues. Germline values: CDR1 MDHEN, CDR2 SYDVKM. The CDR3 loop reads CASSAQQGRTEAFF. DNA for the CDR3: TGTGCCAGCAGTGCCCAACAGGGTAGAACTGAAGCTTTCTTT.

The chain joins TRBV7-2 to TRBJ1-5; D gene ambiguous. The CDR3 consists of 14 residues. CDR1 SGHTA and CDR2 FQGNSA come from the germline V gene. Trimming removed 3 bases from V and 5 bases from J, with 11 bases in between. CDR3 nucleotides: TGTGCCAGCAGCTTTTTATCGGGAGATCAGCCCCAGCATTTT. As protein: CASSFLSGDQPQHF.

The CDR3 is CASGFPPSGKNTGELFF. The CDR3 nucleotides are TGTGCTAGTGGTTTTCCTCCTAGCGGGAAGAACACCGGGGAGCTGTTTTTT. The chain joins TRBV12-5 to TRBJ2-2; TRBD2 matches 9 bases. Losses at the gene ends were 3 bases for V and 1 base for J; bases not matched to a gene: 6. The CDR3 is made up of 17 amino acids. Germline CDR1 and CDR2: LGHNT and FRNRAP.

The gene calls are TRBV5-6 and TRBJ1-2, with a weak D call TRBD1 (5 bases). The CDR3 contains 13 residues. In germline, CDR1 is SGHDT, CDR2 YYEEEE. V gave up 1 base and J gave up 8 bases, with 12 bases separating them. This CDR3 is CASSLRGGGGYTF. DNA for the CDR3: TGTGCCAGCAGCTTGCGGGGGGGAGGAGGCTACACCTTC.

The chain is built from TRBV28 and TRBJ1-5; the D gene is possibly TRBD1 (5 bases). With 7 bases removed from V and 3 bases from J, the gap between germline ends came to 16 bases. Germline V lookup: CDR1 MDHEN, CDR2 SYDVKM. The CDR3 is 15 amino acids. The CDR3 region is CASNSADRYNQPQHF. CDR3 nucleotide sequence: TGTGCCAGCAACTCAGCCGACAGATACAATCAGCCCCAGCATTTT.

The J gene is TRBJ1-5, the V gene TRBV6-5; 8 bases are shared with TRBD1. The V and J ends lost 5 bases and 3 bases, in that order; junction bases with no gene match: 3. The CDR3 has 14 residues. CDR1 and CDR2 from the germline V gene are MNHEY and SVGAGI. The CDR3 protein is CASSRDRFNQPQHF. The CDR3 DNA sequence: TGTGCCAGCAGTCGGGACAGGTTCAATCAGCCCCAGCATTTT.

The chain links TRBV29-1 to TRBJ2-1, with TRBD2 matching over 8 bases. Germline loops: CDR1 SQVTM, CDR2 ANQGSEA. Losses at the gene ends were 1 base for V and 8 bases for J; bases not matched to a gene: 10. The CDR3 runs 15 residues. The CDR3 region has the DNA TGCAGCGTTGAAGCACGCGGGAGGCCGGGAGATGAGCAGTTCTTC. Its translation is CSVEARGRPGDEQFF.

The rearrangement joins TRBV19 to TRBJ2-4, with 9 bases matching TRBD2. Germline CDR1 is LNHDA and CDR2 is SQIVND (reference sequence). CDR3 size: 16 residues. V lost 3 bases to trimming and J lost 6 bases; unmatched junction nucleotides: 9. CDR3 bases: TGTGCCAGTAGTATCATGGCGGGAGGGCCAGGAAACATTCAGTACTTC. Translated, it gives CASSIMAGGPGNIQYF. Filled out from reference TRBV19 and TRBJ2-4, the complete variable domain reads DGGITQSPKYLFRKEGQNVTLSCEQNLNHDAMYWYRQDPGQGLRLIYYSQIVNDFQKGDIAEGYSVSREKKESFPLTVTSAQKNPTAFYLCASSIMAGGPGNIQYFGAGTRLSVL.